The sequence of this T cell receptor (beta chain) was determined in a study of somatic mutations in cytotoxic T cells in rheumatoid arthritis. Study-wide results and limits: For about an eighth of the 65 patients, a single CD8+ clone accounted for more than 20% of CD8+ cells.

This CDR3 has 12 amino acids. In germline, CDR1 is SQVTM, CDR2 ANQGSEA. V dropped 7 bases and J dropped 4 bases, with 13 bases sitting between them. TCRdb keeps only in-frame clones here, not all; method: immunoSEQ multiplex PCR. This table has about 26,000 clones, around 76% appearing once. As regards this clone: Its antigen is currently unknown.

This TCR was sampled from a man aged 45-60 years in good health. The chain uses TRBV29-1 and TRBJ1-1; tentative D call: TRBD1 (5 bases). The specimen sequenced was CD8+ T cells sorted from blood. CDR3 in amino acids: CSAGPGSTEAFF. CDR3 nucleotide sequence: TGCAGCGCTGGGCCAGGGTCCACTGAAGCTTTCTTT.